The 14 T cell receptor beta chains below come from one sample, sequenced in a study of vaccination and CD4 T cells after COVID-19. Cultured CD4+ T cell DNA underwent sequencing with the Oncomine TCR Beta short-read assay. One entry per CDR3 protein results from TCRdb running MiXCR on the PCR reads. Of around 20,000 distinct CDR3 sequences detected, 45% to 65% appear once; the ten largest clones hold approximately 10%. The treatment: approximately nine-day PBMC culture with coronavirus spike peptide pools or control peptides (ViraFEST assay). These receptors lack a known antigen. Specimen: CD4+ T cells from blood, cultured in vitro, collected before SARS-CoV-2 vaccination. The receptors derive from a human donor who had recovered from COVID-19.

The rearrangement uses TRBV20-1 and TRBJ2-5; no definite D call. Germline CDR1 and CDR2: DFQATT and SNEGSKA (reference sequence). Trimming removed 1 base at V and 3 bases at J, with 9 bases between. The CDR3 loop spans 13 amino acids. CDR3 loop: CSARAKSKETQYF. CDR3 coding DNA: TGCAGTGCTAGAGCAAAATCGAAAGAGACCCAGTACTTC.

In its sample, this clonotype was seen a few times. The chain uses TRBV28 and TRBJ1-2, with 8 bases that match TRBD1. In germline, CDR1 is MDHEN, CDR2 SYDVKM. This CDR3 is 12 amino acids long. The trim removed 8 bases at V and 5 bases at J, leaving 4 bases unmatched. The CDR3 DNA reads TGTGCCAGCCATTACAGGGGGTATGGCTACACCTTC. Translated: CASHYRGYGYTF.

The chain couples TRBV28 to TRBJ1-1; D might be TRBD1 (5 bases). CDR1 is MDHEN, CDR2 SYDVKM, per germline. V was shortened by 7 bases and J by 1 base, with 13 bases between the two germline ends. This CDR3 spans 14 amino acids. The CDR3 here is CASNVGRGNTEAFF. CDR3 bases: TGTGCCAGCAACGTCGGGAGGGGGAACACTGAAGCTTTCTTT.

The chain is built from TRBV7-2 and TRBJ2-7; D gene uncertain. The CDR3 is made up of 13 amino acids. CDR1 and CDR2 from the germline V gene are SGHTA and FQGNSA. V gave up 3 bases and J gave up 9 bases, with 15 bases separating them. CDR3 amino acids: CASSFHSPLGQYF. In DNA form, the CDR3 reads TGTGCCAGCAGCTTCCATTCCCCCTTGGGGCAGTACTTC.

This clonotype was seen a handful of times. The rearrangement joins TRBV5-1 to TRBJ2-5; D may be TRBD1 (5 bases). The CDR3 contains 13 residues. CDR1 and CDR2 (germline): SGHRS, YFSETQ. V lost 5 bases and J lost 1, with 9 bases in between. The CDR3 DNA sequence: TGCGCCAGCAGGTGGGGCGCCCAAGAGACCCAGTACTTC. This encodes CASRWGAQETQYF.

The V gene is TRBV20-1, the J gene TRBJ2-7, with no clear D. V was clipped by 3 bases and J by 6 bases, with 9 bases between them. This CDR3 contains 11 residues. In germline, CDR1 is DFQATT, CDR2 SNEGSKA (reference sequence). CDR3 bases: TGCAGTGCTAGTATCGCGGTCGAGCAGTACTTC. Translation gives CSASIAVEQYF.

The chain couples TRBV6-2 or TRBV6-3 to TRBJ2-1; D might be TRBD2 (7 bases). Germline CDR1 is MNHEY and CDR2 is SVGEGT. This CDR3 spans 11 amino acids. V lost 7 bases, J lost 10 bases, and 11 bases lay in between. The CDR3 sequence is CASTQGGEQFF. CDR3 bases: TGTGCCAGCACACAGGGAGGGGAGCAGTTCTTC.

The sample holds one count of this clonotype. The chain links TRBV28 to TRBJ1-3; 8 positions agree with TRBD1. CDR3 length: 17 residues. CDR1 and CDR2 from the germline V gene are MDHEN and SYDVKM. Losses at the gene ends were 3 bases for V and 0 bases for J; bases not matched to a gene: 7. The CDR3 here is CASSFRTGPSSGNTIYF. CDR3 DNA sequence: TGTGCCAGCAGTTTCCGGACAGGGCCGAGCTCTGGAAACACCATATATTTT.

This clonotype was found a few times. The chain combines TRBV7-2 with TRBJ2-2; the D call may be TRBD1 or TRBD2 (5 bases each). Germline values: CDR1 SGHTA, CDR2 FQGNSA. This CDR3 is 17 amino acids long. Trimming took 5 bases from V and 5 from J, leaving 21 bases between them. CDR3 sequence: CASSVSRDRALTGELFF. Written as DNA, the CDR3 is TGTGCCAGCAGCGTAAGCAGGGACCGAGCTTTAACCGGGGAGCTGTTTTTT.

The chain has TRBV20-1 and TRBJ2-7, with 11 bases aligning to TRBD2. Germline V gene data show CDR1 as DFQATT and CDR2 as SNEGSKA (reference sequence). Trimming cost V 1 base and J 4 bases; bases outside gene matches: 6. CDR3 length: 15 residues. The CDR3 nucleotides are TGCAGTGCTAGAGGACTAGCGGGGATGGGATACGAGCAGTACTTC. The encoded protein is CSARGLAGMGYEQYF.

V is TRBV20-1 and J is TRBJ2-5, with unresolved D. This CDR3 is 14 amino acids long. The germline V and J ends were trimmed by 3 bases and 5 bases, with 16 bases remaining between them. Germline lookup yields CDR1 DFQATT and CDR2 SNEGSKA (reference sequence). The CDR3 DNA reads TGCAGTGCTAGGGTGGTTGGTAGGGTTGAGACCCAGTACTTC. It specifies CSARVVGRVETQYF.

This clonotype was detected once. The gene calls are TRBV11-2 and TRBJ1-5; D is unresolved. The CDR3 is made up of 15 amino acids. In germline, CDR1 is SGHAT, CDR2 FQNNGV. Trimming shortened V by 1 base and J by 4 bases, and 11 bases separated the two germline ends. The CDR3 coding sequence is TGTGCCAGCAGCTTAGTGGAGGGCAGGAATCAGCCCCAGCATTTT. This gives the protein CASSLVEGRNQPQHF.

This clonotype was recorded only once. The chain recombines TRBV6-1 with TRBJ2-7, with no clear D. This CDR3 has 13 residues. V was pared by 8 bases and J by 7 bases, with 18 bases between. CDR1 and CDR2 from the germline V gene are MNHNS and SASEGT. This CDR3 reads CASYRAREGEQYF. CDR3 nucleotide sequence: TGTGCCAGCTATCGGGCACGCGAAGGGGAGCAGTACTTC.

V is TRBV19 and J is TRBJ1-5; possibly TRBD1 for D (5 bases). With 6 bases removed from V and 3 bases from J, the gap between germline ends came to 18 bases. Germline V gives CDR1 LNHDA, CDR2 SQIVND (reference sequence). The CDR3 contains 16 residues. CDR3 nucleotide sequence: TGTGCCAGTAGCCCGCCGGGGAGGGGTGACAATCAGCCCCAGCATTTT. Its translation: CASSPPGRGDNQPQHF.